The clone carrying this TCR beta chain was counted many times. Its antigen is not known. As handled by the study authors: A classifier for distant metastasis in papillary thyroid cancer was constructed using CDR3 differences observed across clinicopathological groups. TCRdb reassembled clones from the PCR reads with MiXCR. Clone size and V and J calls follow TCRdb, not the original study. The sample has tens of thousands of clones, around 13% seen once; the top ten hold roughly 10%. CDR1 and CDR2 from the germline V gene are LNHDA and SQIVND (reference sequence). V was shortened by 1 base and J by 3 bases, with 13 bases between the two germline ends. The CDR3 contains 15 residues. The data derive from a study of metastatic and nonmetastatic thyroid tumors. General study points: Compared with benign nodules, malignant thyroid tumors were reported to have significantly higher TCR beta diversity in both blood and tumor.

Thyroid surgery was performed in patients who had received no treatment beforehand. Sequenced: tumor tissue. This sequence was found in a female donor with papillary thyroid cancer or a benign thyroid nodule (not recorded which). Some clones in this sample may be carry-over from other donors' samples. This chain joins TRBV19 and TRBJ2-7; D is perhaps TRBD1 or TRBD2 (6 bases each). The CDR3 spells CASSIGGGGDYEQYF. The CDR3 coding sequence is TGTGCCAGTAGTATAGGCGGAGGGGGAGACTACGAGCAGTACTTC.